This TCR beta chain is drawn from a study of T cell repertoires in cytomegalovirus infection. Turning to the study itself: CMV infection together with matching HLA type was indicated by public TCR beta signatures.

In regard to this clonotype: What it binds is not known.

CDR3 size: 11 residues. The germline V gene has CDR1 SGHDT and CDR2 YYEEEE. Trimming removed 2 bases from V and 5 bases from J, with 5 bases in between. Study-level results: HLA-C-restricted, CMV-specific TCR beta clonotypes were dominant ex vivo. Cumulative frequency (of public TCR beta family members) identified carriers of CMV plus the relevant HLA.

TCRdb reprocessed the reads via MiXCR and lists one record per CDR3 protein. Of about 320,000 distinct CDR3 sequences listed, over 7.5% are singletons. The sequence was collected from a human donor in good health (CMV status not recorded). Some clones in this sample may be carry-over from other donors' samples. Input material: PBMCs. The chain couples TRBV5-6 to TRBJ2-7; D not certain. The CDR3 loop is CASSFTDEQYF. The CDR3, as DNA: TGTGCCAGCAGCTTTACAGACGAGCAGTACTTC.